The next 26 T cell receptor beta chains were all read from a single sample in a study of T cell responses to AZD1222 COVID-19 vaccine. Repertoires were generated with immunoSEQ multiplex PCR, while TCRdb's copy carries only in-frame clones and drops some. This repertoire shows more than 120,000 clones, about 91% found once; its top ten account for 9.3%. The sample here was peripheral blood, taken 28 days after the second AZD1222 dose. The receptors come from an adult who received the AZD1222 COVID-19 vaccine.

J is TRBJ1-5 and V is TRBV4-1, with D possibly being TRBD1 (6 bases). In germline, CDR1 is MGHRA, CDR2 YSYEKL. The V gene lost 0 bases and the J gene lost 7 bases, with 13 bases spanning the gap. The CDR3 length is 15 residues. CDR3 in DNA: TGCGCCAGCAGCCAAGATCTTCAGGGGAGGCAGCCCCAGCATTTT. As protein: CASSQDLQGRQPQHF.

This clone was seen only once. The chain has TRBV2 and TRBJ1-5; tentative D call: TRBD1 (5 bases). There are 14 residues in the CDR3. CDR1 and CDR2 from the germline V gene are SNHLY and FYNNEI. V was clipped by 7 bases and J by 2 bases, with 12 bases between them. The CDR3 region is CASTGADRNQPQHF. In nucleotides, the CDR3 is TGTGCCAGCACCGGGGCGGATCGCAATCAGCCCCAGCATTTT. Supplemented by reference TRBV2 and TRBJ1-5, the full variable domain reads EPEVTQTPSHQVTQMGQEVILRCVPISNHLYFYWYRQILGQKVEFLVSFYNNEISEKSEIFDDQFSVERPDGSNFTLKIRSTKLEDSAMYFCASTGADRNQPQHFGDGTRLSIL.

The V call is TRBV27, the J call TRBJ2-5; 7 bases are a match to TRBD2. CDR3 length equals 15 residues. The V and J ends lost 6 bases and 6 bases, in that order; junction bases with no gene match: 13. Per the germline V gene, CDR1 is MNHEY and CDR2 is SMNVEV (reference sequence). CDR3 nucleotides: TGTGCCAGCAGCCCGATTGGCGGGAGCAGGAAGACCCAGTACTTC. It translates to CASSPIGGSRKTQYF.

The V gene is TRBV13, the J gene TRBJ1-5; possibly TRBD1 for D (5 bases). Germline-derived CDR1 and CDR2 are PRHDT and FYEKMQ (reference sequence). There are 18 residues in the CDR3. V was cut by 5 bases and J by 0 bases, with 20 bases left in between. CDR3 in amino acids: CASSEGVGGVDSNQPQHF. The CDR3 nucleotides are TGTGCCAGCAGCGAGGGCGTGGGGGGTGTGGATAGCAATCAGCCCCAGCATTTT. Full variable domain (remainder filled in from reference TRBV13 and TRBJ1-5): AAGVIQSPRHLIKEKRETATLKCYPIPRHDTVYWYQQGPGQDPQFLISFYEKMQSDKGSIPDRFSAQQFSDYHSELNMSSLELGDSALYFCASSEGVGGVDSNQPQHFGDGTRLSIL.

This clone was recorded only once. The chain recombines TRBV5-4 with TRBJ1-5; D perhaps matches TRBD1 (5 bases). With 0 bases removed from V and 1 base from J, the gap between germline ends came to 8 bases. The CDR3 extends over 15 amino acids. Germline CDR1 SGHNT, CDR2 YYREEE (reference sequence). The CDR3: CASSLGGISNQPQHF. CDR3 nucleotide sequence: TGTGCCAGCAGCTTGGGGGGGATCAGCAATCAGCCCCAGCATTTT.

This chain links TRBV10-3 with TRBJ2-3, with 9 bases lining up with TRBD1. V lost 9 bases and J lost 2; bases outside the gene matches: 9. Germline CDR1 is ENHRY and CDR2 is SYGVKD. The CDR3 is made up of 15 amino acids. The CDR3: CAITPGTGSTDTQYF. CDR3 bases: TGTGCCATAACCCCCGGGACAGGGTCCACAGATACGCAGTATTTT.

The chain has TRBV5-1 and TRBJ1-1, with 8 bases identical to TRBD1. V shed 4 bases, J shed 5 bases, and the junction held 13 bases outside the gene matches. The CDR3 is 16 amino acids. Germline loops: CDR1 SGHRS, CDR2 YFSETQ. The CDR3 loop is CASSAEPGTGATEAFF. The CDR3 DNA sequence: TGCGCCAGCAGCGCCGAACCCGGGACAGGAGCTACTGAAGCTTTCTTT.

The V and J genes are TRBV7-9 and TRBJ1-2; no reliable D call. The CDR3 runs to 12 residues. V was clipped by 4 bases and J by 5 bases, with 8 bases between them. Germline CDR1 and CDR2: SEHNR and FQNEAQ (reference sequence). The CDR3 loop reads CASSYRSYGYTF. Here the CDR3 DNA reads TGTGCCAGCAGCTATAGATCATATGGCTACACCTTC.

The chain joins TRBV11-2 to TRBJ1-2; D remains ambiguous. The CDR3 loop spans 15 amino acids. Trimming pared 0 bases from V and 7 bases from J, leaving 15 bases between. Germline CDR1 SGHAT, CDR2 FQNNGV. CDR3 loop: CASSLEQYGVLGYTF. CDR3 DNA: TGTGCCAGCAGCTTAGAACAGTATGGGGTTCTTGGCTACACCTTC.

The chain combines TRBV7-3 with TRBJ2-6; D is uncertain. The CDR3 consists of 16 residues. Looked up from germline, CDR1 is SGHTA and CDR2 is FQGTGA. The ends were cut back, 1 base at V and 0 bases at J, with 7 bases in the middle. The DNA for the CDR3 is TGTGCCAGCAGCTTAATGGTGGGCTCTGGGGCCAACGTCCTGACTTTC. This codes for CASSLMVGSGANVLTF. Filled out from reference TRBV7-3 and TRBJ2-6, the complete variable domain reads GAGVSQTPSNKVTEKGKYVELRCDPISGHTALYWYRQSLGQGPEFLIYFQGTGAADDSGLPNDRFFAVRPEGSVSTLKIQRTERGDSAVYLCASSLMVGSGANVLTFGAGSRLTVL.

The J gene is TRBJ2-2, the V gene TRBV7-9; D is unresolved. CDR3 length: 17 residues. V was cut by 4 bases and J by 2 bases, with 17 bases left in between. Looked up from germline, CDR1 is SEHNR and CDR2 is FQNEAQ (reference sequence). The CDR3 nucleotides read TGTGCCAGCAGCTCCGTGCAAAGTTGGGATAACACCGGGGAGCTGTTTTTT. As protein: CASSSVQSWDNTGELFF.

The gene calls are TRBV5-1 and TRBJ1-1, with a possible D match to TRBD1 (5 bases). This CDR3 has 14 residues. V gave up 6 bases and J gave up 3 bases, with 15 bases separating them. CDR1 and CDR2 from the germline V gene are SGHRS and YFSETQ. The CDR3 here is CASTWGREDTEAFF. Here the CDR3 DNA reads TGCGCCAGCACTTGGGGCCGGGAGGACACTGAAGCTTTCTTT.

The chain carries TRBV2 and TRBJ1-1; D possibly corresponds to TRBD1 (5 bases). The CDR3 runs 13 residues. Trimming left V 4 bases short and J 1 base short, with 7 bases between. Looked up from germline, CDR1 is SNHLY and CDR2 is FYNNEI. CDR3 sequence reads: CASSGQPNTEAFF. The CDR3 region has the DNA TGTGCCAGCAGTGGACAGCCGAACACTGAAGCTTTCTTT.

The rearrangement uses TRBV6-6 and TRBJ1-3; no clear D gene. This CDR3 region has 14 residues. Deletions cut 8 bases from V and 0 bases from J, with 11 bases between. The germline gives CDR1 MNHNY, CDR2 SVGAGI (reference sequence). The CDR3 spells CASGNVRSGNTIYF. As DNA, the CDR3 is TGTGCCAGCGGCAATGTTCGCTCTGGAAACACCATATATTTT.

This sequence joins TRBV9 and TRBJ2-5; D is ambiguous. V was shortened by 0 bases and J by 7 bases, with 13 bases between the two germline ends. CDR1 and CDR2 (germline): SGDLS, YYNGEE. There are 14 residues in the CDR3. The CDR3 sequence: CASSVDDGWGTQYF. DNA of the CDR3: TGTGCCAGCAGCGTAGACGACGGTTGGGGGACCCAGTACTTC. Combining the CDR3 with reference TRBV9 and TRBJ2-5 gives the whole variable domain DSGVTQTPKHLITATGQRVTLRCSPRSGDLSVYWYQQSLDQGLQFLIQYYNGEERAKGNILERFSAQQFPDLHSELNLSSLELGDSALYFCASSVDDGWGTQYFGPGTRLLVL.

The V gene is TRBV24-1, the J gene TRBJ2-1, with no clear D. In germline, CDR1 is KGHDR, CDR2 SFDVKD. The CDR3 is made up of 17 amino acids. V lost 3 bases to trimming and J lost 7 bases, with 21 bases between them. The CDR3 DNA follows: TGTGCCACCAGTGATCCCACAGCCGAAGGCAGAAATAATGAGCAGTTCTTC. Translating gives CATSDPTAEGRNNEQFF.

The chain employs TRBV28 and TRBJ2-7; 13 bases map to TRBD2. This CDR3 comprises 15 residues. Germline V gene lookup returns CDR1 MDHEN and CDR2 SYDVKM. With 5 bases clipped from V and 7 bases from J, the junction kept 8 bases outside the gene matches. The CDR3 DNA sequence: TGTGCCAGCAGTAAAGGGACTAGCGGGATTTTTGAGCAGTACTTC. Translation: CASSKGTSGIFEQYF.

The rearrangement uses TRBV27 and TRBJ1-6; TRBD1 is a possible D gene (5 bases). V shed 3 bases and J shed 9 bases, with 9 bases lying between them. Germline values: CDR1 MNHEY, CDR2 SMNVEV (reference sequence). The CDR3 contains 13 residues. The CDR3 here is CASSLGRGSPLHF. The CDR3 region has the DNA TGTGCCAGCAGTTTGGGGAGGGGTTCACCCCTCCACTTT.

V gene TRBV14 combines with J gene TRBJ1-2; weak D call: TRBD1 (5 bases). Germline CDR1 is SGHDN and CDR2 is FVKESK. The CDR3 length is 15 residues. The V gene lost 3 bases and the J gene lost 5 bases, with 16 bases spanning the gap. The chain's CDR3 is CASSHTGPGNYGYTF. CDR3 bases: TGTGCCAGCAGCCACACAGGTCCCGGGAATTATGGCTACACCTTC.

The V and J genes are TRBV6-5 and TRBJ1-6; 7 bases align to TRBD1. V shed 6 bases, J shed 7 bases, and the junction held 3 bases outside the gene matches. This CDR3 region has 13 residues. Germline CDR1 reads MNHEY; CDR2 reads SVGAGI. CDR3 protein: CASSLRGNSPLHF. The CDR3 DNA reads TGTGCCAGCAGCCTCAGGGGGAATTCACCCCTCCACTTT.

The CDR3 bases are TGTGCCAGCAGCGTTAGCGGAAACTACAATGAGCAGTTCTTC. This encodes CASSVSGNYNEQFF. The chain recombines TRBV9 with TRBJ2-1; maybe TRBD2 (6 bases). The CDR3 is made up of 14 amino acids. V shed 2 bases and J shed 3 bases, with 9 bases lying between them. Germline V gene data show CDR1 as SGDLS and CDR2 as YYNGEE.

This sequence joins TRBV7-9 and TRBJ2-1, with no clear D. V was pared by 5 bases and J by 0 bases, with 14 bases between. Germline V CDR1 and CDR2: SEHNR, FQNEAQ (reference sequence). This CDR3 is built from 16 residues. CDR3 sequence: CASSPPGLSSYNEQFF. The CDR3 bases are TGTGCCAGCAGCCCCCCGGGCCTCAGCTCCTACAATGAGCAGTTCTTC.

The V gene is TRBV5-6, the J gene TRBJ1-6, with 10 bases lining up with TRBD1. Trimming removed 3 bases from V and 7 bases from J; junction bases left unmatched: 4. Germline V CDR1 and CDR2: SGHDT, YYEEEE. The CDR3 is 15 amino acids. CDR3 in amino acids: CASSWTGGPNSPLHF. CDR3 nucleotides: TGTGCCAGCAGCTGGACAGGGGGACCAAATTCACCCCTCCACTTT.

This sequence joins TRBV2 and TRBJ2-7, with no clear D. Between the trimmed V and J ends, which lost 6 bases and 3 bases, there was a span of 6 bases. Germline V gene sequence: CDR1 SNHLY, CDR2 FYNNEI. CDR3 size: 11 residues. The CDR3 region has the DNA TGTGCCAGCAGGAGTTACTACGAGCAGTACTTC. Encoded protein: CASRSYYEQYF. The full variable domain, completed using reference TRBV2 and TRBJ2-7, is EPEVTQTPSHQVTQMGQEVILRCVPISNHLYFYWYRQILGQKVEFLVSFYNNEISEKSEIFDDQFSVERPDGSNFTLKIRSTKLEDSAMYFCASRSYYEQYFGPGTRLTVT.

This clone was observed once. The chain's CDR3 is CASSPMDGGMTDTQYF. The DNA of the CDR3 is TGTGCCAGCTCACCAATGGACGGAGGGATGACAGATACGCAGTATTTT. V is TRBV18 and J is TRBJ2-3; D possibly corresponds to TRBD2 (6 bases). Trimming left V 2 bases short and J 3 bases short, with 15 bases between. Looked up from germline, CDR1 is KGHSH and CDR2 is LQKENI. CDR3 length: 16 amino acids.

The chain is built from TRBV5-1 and TRBJ1-2, with D perhaps TRBD1 (6 bases). V lost 0 bases, J lost 8 bases, and 11 bases lay in between. Looked up from germline, CDR1 is SGHRS and CDR2 is YFSETQ. The CDR3 covers 13 residues. The CDR3 DNA sequence: TGCGCCAGCAGCTTGGCCAACAGGGAGGGCTACACCTTC. Its translation is CASSLANREGYTF.